This T cell receptor (beta chain) was sequenced for a study of identical twins. This CDR3 has 17 residues. The germline gives CDR1 SGHDN, CDR2 FVKESK. Trimming pared 4 bases from V and 1 base from J, leaving 19 bases between. MiXCR, applied by TCRdb to the 5' RACE reads, yields one record per CDR3 protein. Of 650,000 to 800,000 distinct CDR3 sequences in the sample, under 9% are singletons; the top ten hold roughly 0.9%. The same specimen was also included in a second study, on yellow fever vaccine responses in identical twins.

The V call is TRBV14, the J call TRBJ1-2; D gene ambiguous. Sequenced: PBMCs. This clonotype originated in a woman aged 18-29 years in good health. The CDR3 loop is CASSRPGTSLYNYGYTF. Written as DNA, the CDR3 is TGTGCCAGCAGCCGACCTGGAACTTCTCTCTATAACTATGGCTACACCTTC. Supplemented by reference TRBV14 and TRBJ1-2, the full variable domain reads EAGVTQFPSHSVIEKGQTVTLRCDPISGHDNLYWYRRVMGKEIKFLLHFVKESKQDESGMPNNRFLAERTGGTYSTLKVQPAELEDSGVYFCASSRPGTSLYNYGYTFGSGTRLTVV.